These 29 T cell receptor beta chains were sequenced from one sample in a study of cytomegalovirus exposure and HLA in healthy donors. PCR was performed using 60 Vbeta and 13 Jbeta primers. Clones were read by immunoSEQ multiplex PCR, and TCRdb kept only the in-frame ones, dropping some. Of about 160,000 clones listed, approximately 78% were seen once; the top ten hold less than 2%. Input material: PBMCs. The receptors derive from a woman between 18 and 30 years old in good health and CMV-seronegative.

This CDR3 is CASSAQPSSGGAVYEQYF. The CDR3 DNA is TGCGCCAGCAGCGCGCAACCATCTAGCGGGGGGGCGGTCTACGAGCAGTACTTC. This rearrangement joins TRBV4-1 to TRBJ2-7; 12 bases map to TRBD2. This CDR3 has 18 residues. With 5 bases clipped from V and 3 bases from J, the junction kept 14 bases outside the gene matches. Germline values: CDR1 MGHRA, CDR2 YSYEKL.

The chain joins TRBV27 to TRBJ1-6, with TRBD1 matching over 7 bases. Germline-derived CDR1 and CDR2 are MNHEY and SMNVEV (reference sequence). The V gene end was trimmed by 0 bases and the J gene end by 7 bases; junction bases not matched to a gene: 6. This CDR3 has 16 residues. The DNA of the CDR3 is TGTGCCAGCAGTTTATCGTACAGGGGTGCAAATTCACCCCTCCACTTT. This translates into CASSLSYRGANSPLHF.

The chain links TRBV18 to TRBJ2-7; possibly TRBD2 for D (7 bases). The CDR3 extends over 14 amino acids. Germline V lookup: CDR1 KGHSH, CDR2 LQKENI. Trimming removed 2 bases from V and 5 bases from J, with 13 bases in between. As DNA, the CDR3 is TGTGCCAGCTCACCAAGGGGGGGGTCCCACGAGCAGTACTTC. Translating it yields CASSPRGGSHEQYF. Looking up the rest from reference TRBV18 and TRBJ2-7 gives the full variable domain: NAGVMQNPRHLVRRRGQEARLRCSPMKGHSHVYWYRQLPEEGLKFMVYLQKENIIDESGMPKERFSAEFPKEGPSILRIQQVVRGDSAAYFCASSPRGGSHEQYFGPGTRLTVT.

Comment on this clone: Compared with germline, one end of the junction differs, possibly owing to a read error. DNA of the CDR3: TGTTCCAGCAGCTCGACTAGCGGGAGGGTTGCAGATACGCAGTATTTT. Translated: CSSSSTSGRVADTQYF. The V gene is TRBV7-9, the J gene TRBJ2-3; 14 bases are shared with TRBD2. The germline V gene encodes CDR1 SEHNR and CDR2 FQNEAQ (reference sequence). The CDR3 consists of 16 residues.

The sample holds one count of this clone. The chain links TRBV27 to TRBJ2-5, with D unclear. The J call may not be correct, given that the DNA end is closer to TRBJ2-7. The germline V gene has CDR1 MNHEY and CDR2 SMNVEV (reference sequence). The CDR3 is made up of 15 amino acids. CDR3 amino acids: CASSPFGSPNYEQYF. The CDR3 DNA reads as TGTGCCAGCAGCCCTTTCGGTTCCCCGAACTACGAGCAGTACTTC.

The V call is TRBV2, the J call TRBJ1-1; D is ambiguous. Germline V gives CDR1 SNHLY, CDR2 FYNNEI. Trimming removed 4 bases at V and 8 bases at J, with 8 bases between. CDR3 length equals 11 residues. The CDR3: CASSASQEAFF. The CDR3, as DNA: TGTGCCAGCAGTGCATCCCAGGAAGCTTTCTTT.

The chain combines TRBV6-5 with TRBJ1-2; D perhaps matches TRBD1 (6 bases). The CDR3 loop spans 14 amino acids. V lost 5 bases and J lost 4, with 14 bases in between. In germline, CDR1 is MNHEY, CDR2 SVGAGI. This CDR3 reads CASSTRGRSYGYTF. The CDR3 DNA sequence: TGTGCCAGCAGTACCAGGGGCAGGTCCTATGGCTACACCTTC.

The table lists this clone with a count of one. This chain connects TRBV15 to TRBJ2-3; D might be TRBD2 (5 bases). Trimming removed 1 base from V and 0 bases from J, with 11 bases in between. CDR1 is LNHNV, CDR2 YYDKDF, per germline (reference sequence). The CDR3 consists of 16 residues. CDR3 residues: CATSRVKGGSTDTQYF. The CDR3 coding sequence is TGTGCCACCAGCAGAGTAAAAGGCGGGAGCACAGATACGCAGTATTTT.

The V call is TRBV19, the J call TRBJ2-1, with TRBD2 identical over 7 bases. Trimming took 7 bases from V and 8 from J; bases not matched to a gene: 14. The CDR3 has 15 residues. Germline V lookup: CDR1 LNHDA, CDR2 SQIVND (reference sequence). The CDR3 protein is CASTPWAGAKDEQFF. The CDR3 region has the DNA TGTGCCAGTACCCCTTGGGCGGGAGCCAAAGATGAGCAGTTCTTC.

The rearrangement uses TRBV23-1 and TRBJ2-5; TRBD1 aligns across 8 bases. TRBV23-1 is an ORF; its function is uncertain. The CDR3 is 15 amino acids. V dropped 2 bases and J dropped 4; count of bases not matched to a gene: 6. In nucleotides, the CDR3 is TGCGCCAGCAGTCAACTACAGGGGGGTCGAGAGACCCAGTACTTC. It codes for CASSQLQGGRETQYF.

For this clone: Sequence at one end of the junction differs from germline and may be a read error. The CDR3 coding sequence is TGTTCCAGCAGCCCACTCGGGACAGGGGACGAGACCCAGTACTTC. Protein sequence: CSSSPLGTGDETQYF. The chain carries TRBV7-9 and TRBJ2-5; 10 bases agree with TRBD1. The CDR3 extends over 15 amino acids. Looked up from germline, CDR1 is SEHNR and CDR2 is FQNEAQ (reference sequence).

This clone appeared a few times. The V and J genes are TRBV5-1 and TRBJ1-2, with D perhaps TRBD1 (6 bases). The germline V gene has CDR1 SGHRS and CDR2 YFSETQ. V lost 0 bases, J lost 3 bases, and 12 bases lay in between. This CDR3 region has 15 residues. The CDR3 DNA reads TGCGCCAGCAGCTTGGTGCAGGGGAAAGACTATGGCTACACCTTC. Amino acids: CASSLVQGKDYGYTF.

V and J are TRBV15 and TRBJ2-2, with D possibly TRBD2 on 5 matching bases. This CDR3 has 18 amino acids. Germline V gene data show CDR1 as LNHNV and CDR2 as YYDKDF (reference sequence). Trimming pared 0 bases from V and 7 bases from J, leaving 21 bases between. Here the CDR3 DNA reads TGTGCCACCAGCAGAGATACCGACGGACCAGACCGGGACGGGGAGCTGTTTTTT. Its translation is CATSRDTDGPDRDGELFF.

The CDR3 loop reads CASSLWPEAEAFF. DNA for the CDR3: TGTGCCAGCAGTTTATGGCCGGAGGCTGAAGCTTTCTTT. The genes are TRBV28 and TRBJ1-1, with D unclear. The germline V and J ends were trimmed by 0 bases and 6 bases, with 8 bases remaining between them. The CDR3 has 13 residues. Looked up from germline, CDR1 is MDHEN and CDR2 is SYDVKM.

The rearrangement joins TRBV6-6 to TRBJ2-1; TRBD1 matches at 12 bases. From germline, CDR1 is MNHNY and CDR2 SVGAGI (reference sequence). Unmatched junction bases numbered 4, after V lost 4 bases and J lost 6 bases. This CDR3 is 15 amino acids long. DNA for the CDR3: TGTGCCAGCAGTTGGGACAGGGGGCAGTTCAATGAGCAGTTCTTC. Protein product: CASSWDRGQFNEQFF.

This chain joins TRBV7-8 and TRBJ2-1; D may be TRBD2 (6 bases). V dropped 4 bases and J dropped 9 bases, with 19 bases sitting between them. This CDR3 spans 15 amino acids. Per the germline V gene, CDR1 is SGHVS and CDR2 is FQNEAQ. In DNA form, the CDR3 reads TGTGCCAGCAGCTCCCAGGAAGGAGGGGTAGGTGAGCAGTTCTTC. It specifies CASSSQEGGVGEQFF.

The chain employs TRBV5-4 and TRBJ1-2; TRBD1 aligns across 8 bases. The CDR3 has 14 residues. Germline CDR1 reads SGHNT; CDR2 reads YYREEE (reference sequence). The junction had 6 bases not matched to a gene; V was cut back by 2 bases and J by 6 bases. The CDR3 reads CASSFKAGGNGYTF. CDR3 nucleotides: TGTGCCAGCAGCTTCAAGGCAGGGGGCAATGGCTACACCTTC.

The rearrangement links TRBV28 to TRBJ2-4; D is possibly TRBD2 (6 bases). Trimming shortened V by 4 bases and J by 2 bases, and 21 bases separated the two germline ends. Germline values: CDR1 MDHEN, CDR2 SYDVKM. The CDR3 runs 18 residues. The CDR3, as DNA: TGTGCCAGCAGTTCCGGGTTGTGGAGGGGCTCAACCAAAAACATTCAGTACTTC. It specifies CASSSGLWRGSTKNIQYF. Based on the CDR3 plus reference TRBV28 and TRBJ2-4, the full variable domain is DVKVTQSSRYLVKRTGEKVFLECVQDMDHENMFWYRQDPGLGLRLIYFSYDVKMKEKGDIPEGYSVSREKKERFSLILESASTNQTSMYLCASSSGLWRGSTKNIQYFGAGTRLSVL.

The V gene is TRBV11-3, the J gene TRBJ2-1; 12 bases fit TRBD2. The CDR3 contains 15 residues. The junction had 4 bases not matched to a gene; V was cut back by 3 bases and J by 7 bases. Germline V gives CDR1 SGHNT, CDR2 YENEEA. The CDR3: CASSFTTSGGNEQFF. CDR3 DNA: TGTGCCAGCAGCTTCACGACTAGCGGGGGAAATGAGCAGTTCTTC.

This clone was seen just once. The chain has TRBV5-1 and TRBJ2-3; D perhaps matches TRBD2 (7 bases). The germline V and J ends were trimmed by 1 base and 2 bases, with 20 bases remaining between them. Germline V CDR1 and CDR2: SGHRS, YFSETQ. The CDR3 has 18 amino acids. CDR3: CASSLYESGGGFTDTQYF. The CDR3 nucleotides are TGCGCCAGCAGCTTGTATGAGAGTGGCGGGGGCTTCACAGATACGCAGTATTTT. Using reference TRBV5-1 and TRBJ2-3 for the parts outside the CDR3, the full variable domain is KAGVTQTPRYLIKTRGQQVTLSCSPISGHRSVSWYQQTPGQGLQFLFEYFSETQRNKGNFPGRFSGRQFSNSRSEMNVSTLELGDSALYLCASSLYESGGGFTDTQYFGPGTRLTVL.

As for this clone: This sample also contains other DNA sequences that code for the same CDR3. The chain uses TRBV12-5 and TRBJ2-5; the match to TRBD2 covers 14 bases. V was pared by 1 base and J by 2 bases, with 6 bases of the junction left unmatched. CDR1 is LGHNT, CDR2 FRNRAP, per germline. The CDR3 runs to 18 residues. CDR3 DNA sequence: TGTGCTAGTGGTTTGGCATCGGGACTAGCGGGAGAACAAGAGACCCAGTACTTC. The encoded protein is CASGLASGLAGEQETQYF.

V gene TRBV5-5 combines with J gene TRBJ2-1; 10 bases are a match to TRBD2. The length of the CDR3 is 13 residues. From germline, CDR1 is SGHKS and CDR2 YYEKEE (reference sequence). V dropped 2 bases and J dropped 8; count of bases not matched to a gene: 1. CDR3 loop: CASSLLAGHEQFF. The CDR3 DNA sequence: TGTGCCAGCAGCTTACTAGCGGGGCATGAGCAGTTCTTC.

Here the CDR3 DNA reads TGCGCCAGCATGAGACAGGGGAAAGATACGCAGTATTTT. This codes for CASMRQGKDTQYF. The gene calls are TRBV5-1 and TRBJ2-3; TRBD1 aligns across 8 bases. Germline V gives CDR1 SGHRS, CDR2 YFSETQ. CDR3 length: 13 residues. V shed 6 bases, J shed 5 bases, and the junction held 5 bases outside the gene matches.

The gene calls are TRBV7-2 and TRBJ2-1; 10 positions agree with TRBD2. This CDR3 spans 16 amino acids. Germline lookup yields CDR1 SGHTA and CDR2 FQGNSA. Trimming at V came to 4 bases and at J to 5 bases, leaving 8 bases not matched to a gene. The CDR3 DNA is TGTGCCAGCAGCTCTAGCGGGAGTTGGGGAAACAATGAGCAGTTCTTC. This translates into CASSSSGSWGNNEQFF.

The V call is TRBV18, the J call TRBJ1-6; D is possibly TRBD1 (6 bases). Trimming took 4 bases from V and 4 from J, leaving 11 bases between them. Germline V gives CDR1 KGHSH, CDR2 LQKENI. This CDR3 is built from 15 residues. The CDR3 sequence: CASSQQQGYNSPLHF. CDR3 nucleotides: TGTGCCAGCTCACAACAACAGGGTTATAATTCACCCCTCCACTTT.

In the case of this clone: Other DNA sequences from this sample encode an identical CDR3 as well. The chain combines TRBV7-2 with TRBJ1-3; TRBD1 is a possible D gene (5 bases). V lost 3 bases to trimming and J lost 3 bases, with 6 bases between them. Looked up from germline, CDR1 is SGHTA and CDR2 is FQGNSA. The CDR3 extends over 13 amino acids. CDR3 sequence: CASSFQGGNTIYF. As DNA, the CDR3 is TGTGCCAGCAGCTTTCAGGGTGGAAACACCATATATTTT.

The CDR3 here is CSAKGGGNNQPQHF. The CDR3 DNA sequence: TGCAGCGCCAAAGGGGGGGGGAACAATCAGCCCCAGCATTTT. The chain links TRBV29-1 to TRBJ1-5, with TRBD1 as a possible D gene (6 bases). Germline CDR1 and CDR2: SQVTM and ANQGSEA. V was trimmed by 7 bases and J by 3 bases, leaving 16 bases between them. CDR3 size: 14 residues.

The chain combines TRBV6-1 with TRBJ1-1; 7 nucleotides match TRBD1. Germline values: CDR1 MNHNS, CDR2 SASEGT. V lost 5 bases to trimming and J lost 2 bases; unmatched junction nucleotides: 5. The CDR3 length is 14 residues. CDR3 sequence (DNA): TGTGCCAGCAGTCGGACAGGACTTAACACTGAAGCTTTCTTT. It translates to CASSRTGLNTEAFF.

This clone has only a few counts. The chain couples TRBV10-1 to TRBJ2-3; 8 bases match TRBD1. Germline V lookup: CDR1 WNHNN, CDR2 SYGVQD (reference sequence). After removal of 0 bases from V and 6 bases from J, the junction contained 5 bases not matched to a gene. The CDR3 has 15 residues. CDR3 nucleotides: TGCGCCAGCAGTGAGTCCGGGACAGGAGCGGATACGCAGTATTTT. Translated, it gives CASSESGTGADTQYF.